This TCR beta chain was sequenced in a study of beta chain features in type 1 diabetes. Overall study results and limits: Researchers report that Type 1 diabetes patients had moderately but significantly shorter TCRB CDR3s across all four CD4+ subsets.

With 4 bases removed from V and 2 bases from J, the gap between germline ends came to 12 bases. The CDR3 has 14 residues. The V gene's germline CDR1 is SGHNT and CDR2 YYREEE (reference sequence). Sequenced material consisted of expressed TCRB transcripts (all of the isolated RNA was reverse transcribed). Generated by immunoSEQ multiplex PCR, the TCRdb table keeps only in-frame clones and is missing some. The data hold around 300,000 clones, with approximately 15% observed a single time. A remark on this clone: Its antigen is as yet unknown.

A single heparinised blood sample, averaging approximately 116 mL, was obtained per donor. CD4+ cells of the naive, central memory, regulatory and stem cell-like memory types were sorted via CD45RO/CCR7/CD25/CD127/CD95/CD27. The sequence was collected from a young man with type 1 diabetes. This chain connects TRBV5-4 to TRBJ1-1; D unresolved. Sequenced input: naive CD4+ T cells from blood. The CDR3, as DNA: TGTGCCAGCAGCCTACAGACCAGAAACACTGAAGCTTTCTTT. Translation gives CASSLQTRNTEAFF.